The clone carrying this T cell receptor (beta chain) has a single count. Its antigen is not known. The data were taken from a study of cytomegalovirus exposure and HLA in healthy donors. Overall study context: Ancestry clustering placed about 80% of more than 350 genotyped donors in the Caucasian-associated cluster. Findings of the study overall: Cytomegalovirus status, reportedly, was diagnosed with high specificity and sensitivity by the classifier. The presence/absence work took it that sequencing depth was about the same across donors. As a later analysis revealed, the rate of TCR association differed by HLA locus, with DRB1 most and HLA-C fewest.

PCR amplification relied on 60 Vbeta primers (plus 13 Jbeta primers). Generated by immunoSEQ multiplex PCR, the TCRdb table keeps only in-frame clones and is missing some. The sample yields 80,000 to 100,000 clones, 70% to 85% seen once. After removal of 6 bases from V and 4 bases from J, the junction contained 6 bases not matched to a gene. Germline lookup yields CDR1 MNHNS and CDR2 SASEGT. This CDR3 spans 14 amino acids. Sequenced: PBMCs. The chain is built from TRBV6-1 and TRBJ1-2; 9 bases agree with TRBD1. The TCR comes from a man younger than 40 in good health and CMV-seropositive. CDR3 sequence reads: CASSWTGAGYGYTF. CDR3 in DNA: TGTGCCAGCAGCTGGACAGGGGCAGGCTATGGCTACACCTTC.